This is a list of T cell receptor beta chains from one sample in a study of blood T cell repertoires in COVID-19. The protocol was immunoSEQ multiplex PCR, while the TCRdb copy is restricted to in-frame clones and leaves out a portion. The sample comprises just over 250,000 clones, 88% of which are singletons, and more than 8.5% rests with the top ten. The sequenced material came from peripheral blood. The origin of the receptors is a woman in her 70s with COVID-19, enrolled during active disease. CDR3s include the opening cysteine and the closing phenylalanine or tryptophan. The order of the fields is J gene, clone size, V gene, D gene, CDR3 protein, CDR3 DNA. The D gene is left open where the match is weak. A clone size is listed for some rows: how often the clone was seen (once, few, many), or a class if it is expanded.

>TRBJ1-1|few|TRBV14|NA
CASSRQNTEAFF
TGTGCCAGCAGCCGACAGAACACTGAAGCTTTCTTT
>TRBJ1-1|NA|TRBV20-1|TRBD1
CSVRDRVAFF
TGCAGTGTCCGGGACAGGGTGGCTTTCTTT
>TRBJ2-7|NA|TRBV10-3|NA
CAISPRSAGETYEQYF
TGTGCCATCAGTCCTCGGTCAGCGGGCGAAACCTACGAGCAGTACTTC
>TRBJ1-6|NA|TRBV9|NA
CASSTRGGEGSPLHF
TGTGCCAGCAGCACCCGAGGGGGAGAGGGTTCACCCCTCCACTTT
>TRBJ2-5|NA|TRBV11-3|NA
CASSQTALQETQYF
TGTGCCAGCAGCCAGACAGCACTCCAAGAGACCCAGTACTTC
>TRBJ2-1|NA|TRBV19|TRBD2
CASSRGGGSGRSNEQFF
TGTGCCAGTAGTAGAGGCGGTGGAAGCGGGAGATCCAATGAGCAGTTCTTC
>TRBJ1-1|NA|TRBV11-2|NA
CASSLEGWTMNTEAFF
TGTGCCAGCAGCCTAGAAGGATGGACAATGAACACTGAAGCTTTCTTT
>TRBJ2-3|few|TRBV6-5|TRBD2
CASNPGLGTDTQYF
TGTGCCAGCAACCCAGGACTAGGCACAGATACGCAGTATTTT
>TRBJ2-1|NA|TRBV11-2|TRBD1
CASSLDGTGNGEQFF
TGTGCCAGCAGCTTGGATGGGACAGGGAATGGAGAGCAGTTCTTC
>TRBJ2-1|NA|TRBV19|NA
CASSIAGAYNEQFF
TGTGCCAGTAGTATAGCGGGAGCCTACAATGAGCAGTTCTTC
>TRBJ2-1|NA|TRBV9|TRBD1
CASSVGSRGQPYNEQFF
TGTGCCAGCAGCGTAGGGTCGAGGGGGCAACCCTACAATGAGCAGTTCTTC
>TRBJ2-3|NA|TRBV28|NA
CASSRPAQGLGHKDTQYF
TGTGCCAGCAGTCGCCCCGCCCAGGGCCTAGGACACAAGGATACGCAGTATTTT
>TRBJ1-4|NA|TRBV10-3|NA
CAISESTGKGDEKLFF
TGTGCCATCAGTGAGTCGACCGGCAAGGGGGATGAAAAACTGTTTTTT
>TRBJ1-2|NA|TRBV5-1|NA
CASSQPGHNYGYTF
TGCGCCAGCAGCCAACCGGGACATAACTATGGCTACACCTTC
>TRBJ1-6|NA|TRBV6-5|NA
CASSSRQYNSPLHF
TGTGCCAGCAGCTCCAGACAGTATAATTCACCCCTCCACTTT
>TRBJ2-1|few|TRBV24-1|NA
CATSDFDGAYNEQFF
TGTGCCACCAGTGATTTCGACGGGGCCTACAATGAGCAGTTCTTC
>TRBJ2-1|NA|TRBV7-9|TRBD2
CASSLTVAGGPYNEQFF
TGTGCCAGCAGCTTAACGGTAGCGGGAGGCCCCTACAATGAGCAGTTCTTC
>TRBJ2-1|NA|TRBV7-6|TRBD2
CASSLLAGELNEQFF
TGTGCCAGCAGCCTTCTAGCGGGAGAACTCAATGAGCAGTTCTTC
>TRBJ2-2|few|TRBV28|TRBD1
CASSLHPGQGARGGELFF
TGTGCCAGCAGTTTGCATCCGGGACAGGGGGCGCGGGGCGGGGAGCTGTTTTTT
>TRBJ1-1|NA|TRBV21-1|NA
CASSKVPPGGNTEAFF
TGTGCCAGCAGCAAAGTCCCACCGGGGGGGAACACTGAAGCTTTCTTT
>TRBJ1-2|NA|TRBV6-1|TRBD1
CASSEAWGQHYGYTF
TGTGCCAGCAGTGAAGCTTGGGGACAGCACTATGGCTACACCTTC
>TRBJ2-1|NA|TRBV7-7|TRBD2
CASSPGTSGTRGYNEQFF
TGTGCTAGCAGCCCCGGGACTAGCGGAACCAGAGGGTACAATGAGCAGTTCTTC
>TRBJ1-2|NA|TRBV19|TRBD1
CASRTRTGPYGYTF
TGTGCCAGTAGAACAAGGACAGGACCGTATGGCTACACCTTC
>TRBJ2-1|NA|TRBV4-1|NA
CASSREGGAGYNEQFF
TGCGCCAGCAGCCGCGAAGGGGGGGCGGGCTACAATGAGCAGTTCTTC
>TRBJ2-7|NA|TRBV5-8|NA
CASTDRGPTYEQYF
TGTGCCAGCACGGACCGGGGTCCGACCTACGAGCAGTACTTC
>TRBJ2-1|once|TRBV5-1|TRBD2
CASSTGLAGGVSYNEQFF
TGCGCCAGCAGCACGGGACTAGCGGGAGGGGTCTCCTACAATGAGCAGTTCTTC
>TRBJ2-1|NA|TRBV3-1/TRBV3-2|NA
CASSPWASFNEQFF
TGTGCCAGCAGCCCTTGGGCGTCTTTTAATGAGCAGTTCTTC
>TRBJ2-7|once|TRBV29-1|TRBD1
CSVETGGYEQYF
TGCAGCGTTGAAACAGGGGGCTACGAGCAGTACTTC
>TRBJ1-1|NA|TRBV5-1|NA
CASSPGTGTEAFF
TGCGCCAGCAGCCCAGGAACAGGCACTGAAGCTTTCTTT
>TRBJ1-5|NA|TRBV4-1|NA
CASSPTPGINQPQHF
TGCGCCAGCAGCCCCACCCCAGGGATCAATCAGCCCCAGCATTTT
>TRBJ1-1|NA|TRBV28|TRBD1
CASSFVTGSTEAFF
TGTGCCAGCAGTTTCGTGACAGGGAGCACTGAAGCTTTCTTT
>TRBJ2-7|NA|TRBV28|NA
CASKTGHPSYEQYF
TGTGCCAGCAAGACGGGACACCCCTCCTACGAGCAGTACTTC
>TRBJ1-3|NA|TRBV5-1|TRBD1
CASSLTGTAGNTIYF
TGCGCCAGCAGCCTGACCGGGACAGCTGGAAACACCATATATTTT
>TRBJ1-2|NA|TRBV11-2|NA
CASSSSTANYGYTF
TGTGCCAGCAGCTCCTCGACAGCCAACTATGGCTACACCTTC